This T cell receptor (beta chain) appears in the sequencing data of a study of T-cell memory formation after mild COVID-19. Overall study results and limits: Day 15 to 85 contractors were CD4/CD8 balanced; later expanders leaned CD4+. Memory from before infection featured some responding clones, which suggests cross-reactive memory joined. Proof of SARS-CoV-2 specificity was absent for the second-wave clones that crested on day 37.

V shed 3 bases and J 8 bases; nucleotides not matched to a gene: 5. CDR1 is KGHSH and CDR2 is LQKENI in the germline V gene. The CDR3 consists of 14 residues. Note on this clonotype: What it recognizes is unknown.

5'RACE primed from the constant segment yielded TCR alpha and TCR beta cDNA libraries bearing sample barcodes and UMIs. MiXCR, applied by TCRdb to the 5' RACE reads, yields one record per CDR3 protein. Here the sample spans a few hundred thousand distinct CDR3 sequences, 25% to 30% being singletons. The sequence was obtained from an adult woman who had mild COVID-19 (a few samples of this study predate the infection). Cell type and time point are not known. The sample was PBMCs or a T cell subset sorted from them (not recorded which). The chain joins TRBV18 to TRBJ2-1, with 9 bases aligning to TRBD2. The CDR3 here is CASSPQRLADEQFF. CDR3 nucleotides: TGTGCCAGCTCACCGCAGAGACTAGCGGATGAGCAGTTCTTC.